Following are 20 T cell receptor beta chains from one sample sequenced in a study of blood T cell repertoires in COVID-19. The method was immunoSEQ multiplex PCR; TCRdb's version includes in-frame clones alone and lacks a portion of them. Of roughly 41,000 clones listed, 85% to 90% were seen once; the top ten hold roughly 4.8%. Sequenced input: peripheral blood. These receptor sequences come from a human donor in a cohort sampled during active COVID-19.

The rearrangement links TRBV6-2 or TRBV6-3 to TRBJ2-1; 9 nucleotides align to TRBD2. Germline CDR1 reads MNHEY; CDR2 reads SVGEGT. The CDR3 length is 14 residues. Trimming cost V 0 bases and J 16 bases; bases outside gene matches: 10. The CDR3 nucleotides read TGTGCCAGCAGTTACTCGAGCGTACTAGCGGGCAATTTCTTC. Protein product: CASSYSSVLAGNFF.

V gene TRBV2 combines with J gene TRBJ1-1; D is unclear. CDR3 length: 14 residues. Germline V gene sequence: CDR1 SNHLY, CDR2 FYNNEI. Deletions cut 6 bases from V and 6 bases from J, with 17 bases between. This chain's CDR3 is CASSQNGGRAEAFF. CDR3 DNA sequence: TGTGCCAGCAGCCAAAACGGCGGGAGGGCTGAAGCTTTCTTT.

V gene TRBV7-2 combines with J gene TRBJ1-3, with a weak D call TRBD1 (6 bases). This CDR3 contains 16 residues. Per the germline V gene, CDR1 is SGHTA and CDR2 is FQGNSA. The V and J ends lost 6 bases and 0 bases respectively, with 15 bases between them. CDR3 residues: CASSQQGSHSGNTIYF. The CDR3 coding sequence is TGTGCCAGCAGTCAACAGGGATCCCACTCTGGAAACACCATATATTTT.

The genes are TRBV10-1 and TRBJ1-5, with 9 nucleotides matching TRBD1. This CDR3 is built from 15 residues. The V segment lost 6 bases and the J segment 6 bases; nucleotides outside the gene matches: 9. Germline CDR1 is WNHNN and CDR2 is SYGVQD (reference sequence). CDR3 DNA: TGCGCCAGCAGGAGATTTGGACAGGGGAGTCAGCCCCAGCATTTT. Its translation: CASRRFGQGSQPQHF.

V and J are TRBV5-4 and TRBJ2-1; 7 bases align to TRBD1. The CDR3 is made up of 13 amino acids. V lost 7 bases to trimming and J lost 0 bases; unmatched junction nucleotides: 1. The germline gives CDR1 SGHNT, CDR2 YYREEE (reference sequence). CDR3 in DNA: TGTGCCAGCCGACAGGGCTCCTACAATGAGCAGTTCTTC. Residues: CASRQGSYNEQFF. The full variable domain, in which reference TRBV5-4 and TRBJ2-1 provide the parts outside the CDR3, is ETGVTQSPTHLIKTRGQQVTLRCSSQSGHNTVSWYQQALGQGPQFIFQYYREEENGRGNFPPRFSGLQFPNYSSELNVNALELDDSALYLCASRQGSYNEQFFGPGTRLTVL.

The chain links TRBV27 to TRBJ1-1, with 9 bases that match TRBD1. CDR1 is MNHEY and CDR2 is SMNVEV in the germline V gene (reference sequence). The CDR3 is made up of 16 amino acids. V shed 7 bases, J shed 2 bases, and the junction held 11 bases outside the gene matches. Written as DNA, the CDR3 is TGTGCCAGCACCCCGACAGGGGGGGGCAGAAACACTGAAGCTTTCTTT. Translation: CASTPTGGGRNTEAFF.

This clone came up a few times. The chain recombines TRBV6-5 with TRBJ1-5; 9 nucleotides line up with TRBD1. This CDR3 contains 14 residues. V lost 5 bases, J lost 7 bases, and 6 bases stayed unmatched. Germline-derived CDR1 and CDR2 are MNHEY and SVGAGI. Written as DNA, the CDR3 is TGTGCCAGCAGTAATGGACAGGGGAGACAGCCCCAGCATTTT. Translated: CASSNGQGRQPQHF.

This chain links TRBV2 with TRBJ1-2; D is possibly TRBD1 (6 bases). This CDR3 contains 14 residues. The germline gives CDR1 SNHLY, CDR2 FYNNEI. With 7 bases removed from V and 4 bases from J, the gap between germline ends came to 16 bases. CDR3 DNA: TGTGCCAGCACCCCGACAGGATCAAGCTATGGCTACACCTTC. It specifies CASTPTGSSYGYTF.

The rearrangement joins TRBV7-3 to TRBJ2-1, with 16 bases matching TRBD2. Per germline, CDR1 SGHTA and CDR2 FQGTGA. V shed 5 bases, J shed 7 bases, and the junction held 8 bases outside the gene matches. The CDR3 totals 17 residues. The chain's CDR3 is CASSPGTSGRARNEQFF. The CDR3, as DNA: TGTGCCAGCAGCCCCGGGACTAGCGGGAGGGCCCGTAATGAGCAGTTCTTC.

The CDR3 DNA reads as TGTGCCAGCAGGAAGACTAGCGGGAGAGTGTATACGCAGTATTTT. Translating it yields CASRKTSGRVYTQYF. The chain is built from TRBV28 and TRBJ2-3, with TRBD2 identical over 12 bases. V trimming: 6 bases; J trimming: 7 bases; junction bases outside the gene matches: 8. CDR1 and CDR2 from the germline V gene are MDHEN and SYDVKM. There are 15 residues in the CDR3.

The gene calls are TRBV6-5 and TRBJ2-5; D is possibly TRBD2 (6 bases). This CDR3 has 15 residues. CDR1 MNHEY and CDR2 SVGAGI come from the germline V gene. Trimming pared 0 bases from V and 0 bases from J, leaving 8 bases between. The CDR3 DNA reads TGTGCCAGCAGTTACTCGGACTACTACCAAGAGACCCAGTACTTC. It codes for CASSYSDYYQETQYF.

The genes are TRBV10-1 and TRBJ2-1, with 8 positions matching TRBD2. J lost 6 bases, V lost 0 bases, and 1 base had no gene match. Looked up from germline, CDR1 is WNHNN and CDR2 is SYGVQD (reference sequence). This CDR3 has 14 residues. For the CDR3, the DNA is TGCGCCAGCAGTGAGTCAGCGGGAGTCAATGAGCAGTTCTTC. Amino acids: CASSESAGVNEQFF.

The chain links TRBV5-5 to TRBJ1-1; D possibly corresponds to TRBD1 (5 bases). Looked up from germline, CDR1 is SGHKS and CDR2 is YYEKEE (reference sequence). CDR3 length equals 15 residues. Trimming cost V 3 bases and J 1 base, with 13 bases left between them. In nucleotides, the CDR3 is TGTGCCAGCAGCTACCGTGGACAAACGAACACTGAAGCTTTCTTT. Translation gives CASSYRGQTNTEAFF.

The J gene is TRBJ2-3, the V gene TRBV7-2; tentative D call: TRBD2 (5 bases). Germline CDR1 is SGHTA and CDR2 is FQGNSA. CDR3 length equals 14 residues. The V and J ends lost 3 bases and 2 bases respectively, with 9 bases between them. CDR3 coding DNA: TGTGCCAGCAGCTTGTTCCTAGCCACAGATACGCAGTATTTT. Translating it yields CASSLFLATDTQYF.

This sequence joins TRBV6-6 and TRBJ2-1; a weak D match, TRBD1 (6 bases). The CDR3 covers 15 residues. Germline assignment: CDR1 MNHNY and CDR2 SVGAGI (reference sequence). Trimming stripped 5 bases from V and 7 bases from J, with 18 bases between. This CDR3 reads CASSPQGMNSNEQFF. The CDR3 nucleotides read TGTGCCAGCAGTCCTCAGGGGATGAATTCGAATGAGCAGTTCTTC.

This clone has a single count. The rearrangement uses TRBV28 and TRBJ2-5, with D perhaps TRBD2 (6 bases). The CDR3 has 15 residues. Trimming stripped 7 bases from V and 4 bases from J, with 19 bases between. Germline loops: CDR1 MDHEN, CDR2 SYDVKM. In DNA form, the CDR3 reads TGTGCCAGCACCCGGGGAGGCTTAACCGGAGAGACCCAGTACTTC. Its translation: CASTRGGLTGETQYF.

This chain joins TRBV27 and TRBJ2-1; possible D gene TRBD1, 6 bases. The V gene's germline CDR1 is MNHEY and CDR2 SMNVEV (reference sequence). The CDR3 is 15 amino acids. The ends were cut back, 4 bases at V and 5 bases at J, with 15 bases in the middle. CDR3: CASSSWAAGDNEQFF. CDR3 coding DNA: TGTGCCAGCAGTTCATGGGCGGCAGGGGACAATGAGCAGTTCTTC.

The chain recombines TRBV7-6 with TRBJ2-2; TRBD2 might be the D (5 bases). V shed 5 bases and J shed 5 bases, with 12 bases lying between them. There are 14 residues in the CDR3. Germline values: CDR1 SGHVS, CDR2 FNYEAQ. The CDR3 nucleotides are TGTGCCAGCAGCCCCGAACCGGGAACCGGGGAGCTGTTTTTT. This codes for CASSPEPGTGELFF.

In the case of this clone: One end of the junction does not line up with germline, which may come from a read error. This chain uses TRBV7-7 with TRBJ2-1; 10 bases line up with TRBD2. The germline CDR1 and CDR2 sequences are SSHAT and FNYEAQ (reference sequence). This CDR3 has 17 residues. Here the CDR3 DNA reads TGTGCTAGCAGCTTAGTGGGTCTAGCGGGAGTCCTTGGTGAGCAGTTCTTC. Translation gives CASSLVGLAGVLGEQFF.

The chain links TRBV28 to TRBJ1-2; 9 bases fit TRBD1. J lost 7 bases, V lost 3 bases, and 6 bases had no gene match. Per the germline V gene, CDR1 is MDHEN and CDR2 is SYDVKM. The CDR3 runs 14 residues. The CDR3 region is CASSLGGQGGGYTF. In DNA, the CDR3 is TGTGCCAGCAGTTTGGGGGGACAGGGCGGTGGCTACACCTTC.